The 12 T cell receptor beta chains reported below all come from one sample, sequenced in a study of graft-versus-host responses after intestinal transplantation. Researchers placed roughly 200,000 CFSE-labeled responder cells in culture with roughly 200,000 irradiated, violet-dye-labeled stimulator cells. TCRdb keeps only in-frame clones here, not all; method: immunoSEQ multiplex PCR. The sample includes 17,000 or so clones, approximately 37% seen only once; the top ten take less than 4%. The sequencing here drew on alloreactive CD8+ T cells from a mixed lymphocyte reaction culture, taken before intestinal transplant. Subset reported: CFSE-low proliferating T cells sorted from roughly 6-day pre-transplant mixed lymphocyte reaction (GvH or HvG direction). The origin of the receptors is a human patient who received an intestinal transplant.

This clone was seen a handful of times. This chain links TRBV7-9 with TRBJ1-2; D is perhaps TRBD1 (6 bases). CDR1 and CDR2 from the germline V gene are SEHNR and FQNEAQ (reference sequence). The V end lost 1 base, the J end lost 6 bases, and 9 bases lay between the germline ends. The CDR3 covers 13 residues. Here the CDR3 reads CASSLGTVNGYTF. The CDR3 coding sequence is TGTGCCAGCAGCTTAGGGACAGTGAATGGCTACACCTTC. The whole variable domain, filled in from reference TRBV7-9 and TRBJ1-2, reads DTGVSQNPRHKITKRGQNVTFRCDPISEHNRLYWYRQTLGQGPEFLTYFQNEAQLEKSRLLSDRFSAERPKGSFSTLEIQRTEQGDSAMYLCASSLGTVNGYTFGSGTRLTVV.

This clone was detected only a few times. The rearrangement links TRBV19 to TRBJ2-1; the match to TRBD1 covers 7 bases. Trimming took 4 bases from V and 0 from J; bases not matched to a gene: 3. CDR3 length: 15 amino acids. Germline CDR1 is LNHDA and CDR2 is SQIVND (reference sequence). The DNA for the CDR3 is TGTGCCAGTAGTACCTGGGACAGCTCCTACAATGAGCAGTTCTTC. It is translated as CASSTWDSSYNEQFF.

This clone was found a few times. Other DNA sequences in this specimen translate into the identical CDR3. The chain links TRBV6-1 to TRBJ1-2; D gene ambiguous. The V end lost 1 base, the J end lost 8 bases, and 14 bases lay between the germline ends. Germline assignment: CDR1 MNHNS and CDR2 SASEGT. The CDR3 runs to 14 residues. The CDR3 sequence is CASSEVRAGEGYTF. Written as DNA, the CDR3 is TGTGCCAGCAGTGAAGTAAGGGCTGGGGAGGGCTACACCTTC.

Only a few counts were recorded for this clone. The rearrangement joins TRBV7-9 to TRBJ1-2; D not resolved. In germline, CDR1 is SEHNR, CDR2 FQNEAQ (reference sequence). This CDR3 spans 15 amino acids. V lost 5 bases and J 5 bases, leaving 18 bases between the germline ends. In DNA form, the CDR3 reads TGTGCCAGCAGCCGTTACCGGGTACTGAAGTATGGCTACACCTTC. This gives the protein CASSRYRVLKYGYTF.

By frequency in the sample, this clone is medium-sized. The chain recombines TRBV27 with TRBJ1-1; D is unresolved. V was pared by 5 bases and J by 1 base, with 14 bases between. Germline lookup yields CDR1 MNHEY and CDR2 SMNVEV (reference sequence). The CDR3 is 15 residues long. The CDR3 loop reads CASSPYPRQNTEAFF. The CDR3 bases are TGTGCCAGCAGTCCTTACCCCCGACAGAACACTGAAGCTTTCTTT.

V gene TRBV18 combines with J gene TRBJ2-7; D is perhaps TRBD2 (6 bases). The germline V gene encodes CDR1 KGHSH and CDR2 LQKENI. V gave up 0 bases and J gave up 3 bases, with 21 bases separating them. The CDR3 loop spans 18 amino acids. CDR3 nucleotide sequence: TGTGCCAGCTCACCACCGTGGCCCACCGCCGGGAGATTCTACGAGCAGTACTTC. This gives the protein CASSPPWPTAGRFYEQYF.

J is TRBJ2-1 and V is TRBV27; TRBD2 matches at 12 bases. V was pared by 1 base and J by 4 bases, with 2 bases of the junction left unmatched. The CDR3 is 16 amino acids. CDR1 MNHEY and CDR2 SMNVEV come from the germline V gene (reference sequence). CDR3 sequence (DNA): TGTGCCAGCAGTTTATTCCTAGCGGGAGGGTACAATGAGCAGTTCTTC. This translates into CASSLFLAGGYNEQFF.

The rearrangement uses TRBV7-9 and TRBJ1-3; D not resolved. This CDR3 contains 15 residues. Germline V CDR1 and CDR2: SEHNR, FQNEAQ (reference sequence). Between the trimmed V and J ends, which lost 3 bases and 0 bases, there was a span of 9 bases. The CDR3: CASSLGISSGNTIYF. CDR3 DNA: TGTGCCAGCAGCTTGGGGATCTCCTCTGGAAACACCATATATTTT.

The chain links TRBV25-1 to TRBJ2-1; TRBD1 matches 8 bases. CDR3 size: 17 residues. Per the germline V gene, CDR1 is MGHDK and CDR2 is SYGVNS. V lost 1 base, J lost 4 bases, and 9 bases stayed unmatched. CDR3 in DNA: TGTGCCAGCAGTGAATTTTGGACAGGGCCGAAGTACAATGAGCAGTTCTTC. Residues: CASSEFWTGPKYNEQFF.

The J gene is TRBJ1-5, the V gene TRBV12-2. TRBV12-2 is a listed pseudogene. The CDR3 loop spans 17 amino acids. CDR3 coding DNA: TGTGCAAGTCGCCTCAGGACCGAAACCTCGAGCAATCAGCCCCAGCATTTT. As protein: CASRLRTETSSNQPQHF.

The chain combines TRBV7-9 with TRBJ2-1; D remains unclear. The germline CDR1 and CDR2 sequences are SEHNR and FQNEAQ (reference sequence). V lost 5 bases, J lost 8 bases, and 7 bases lay in between. The length of the CDR3 is 11 residues. The CDR3 DNA reads TGTGCCAGCAGCCCCGGCTATGAGCAGTTCTTC. Residues: CASSPGYEQFF.

CDR3 DNA: TGTGCCAGCAGTCTGGACGCAACCACTACAGATACGCAGTATTTT. This translates into CASSLDATTTDTQYF. The chain carries TRBV28 and TRBJ2-3; D not resolved. Germline V gives CDR1 MDHEN, CDR2 SYDVKM. V was clipped by 5 bases and J by 3 bases, with 15 bases between them. CDR3 length equals 15 residues. The full variable domain, with the rest looked up from reference TRBV28 and TRBJ2-3, is DVKVTQSSRYLVKRTGEKVFLECVQDMDHENMFWYRQDPGLGLRLIYFSYDVKMKEKGDIPEGYSVSREKKERFSLILESASTNQTSMYLCASSLDATTTDTQYFGPGTRLTVL.